The clone carrying this TCR beta chain was seen a few times. The antigen is undetermined. The sample is drawn from a study of T cell repertoires in cytomegalovirus infection. Study-wide background: Recently described HLA-C-restricted plus well-studied HLA-B-restricted CMV epitopes were used. Matching HLA type, along with CMV infection, was indicated by public TCR beta signatures.

TCRdb reprocessed the reads via MiXCR and lists one record per CDR3 protein. In the table there are 45,000 to 50,000 distinct CDR3 sequences, about 21% of which are singletons. Overall study results and limits: CMV-specific TCR beta clonotypes restricted by HLA-C were the ones dominating the ex vivo response. People with CMV and the relevant HLA were identified by cumulative public TCR beta family frequency.

The receptor's source is a human donor in good health (CMV status not recorded). Some clones in this sample may be carry-over from other donors' samples. The sample consisted of CD8+ T cells from cultured PBMCs, taken from culture after CMV antigen stimulation.

CDR3 amino acids: CASSITGGSEAFF. As DNA, the CDR3 is TGTGCCAGTAGTATCACAGGGGGCTCTGAAGCTTTCTTT. The chain employs TRBV19 and TRBJ1-1; 9 bases map to TRBD1. The trim removed 3 bases at V and 6 bases at J, leaving 2 bases unmatched. Germline lookup yields CDR1 LNHDA and CDR2 SQIVND (reference sequence). The CDR3 runs to 13 residues. The full variable domain, rest sourced from reference TRBV19 and TRBJ1-1, is DGGITQSPKYLFRKEGQNVTLSCEQNLNHDAMYWYRQDPGQGLRLIYYSQIVNDFQKGDIAEGYSVSREKKESFPLTVTSAQKNPTAFYLCASSITGGSEAFFGQGTRLTVV.